This TCR beta chain was found in a study of a mutant IDH1 vaccine in newly diagnosed glioma. Study background: The start of vaccination came 4-6 weeks after radiotherapy alone, or with temozolomide cycles. Males made up approximately 60% and females approximately 40% of treated patients, whose mean age was 40.4 years.

This CDR3 contains 16 residues. Germline V CDR1 and CDR2: MDHEN, SYDVKM. Deletions cut 8 bases from V and 3 bases from J, with 22 bases between. Repertoires were generated with immunoSEQ multiplex PCR, while TCRdb's copy carries only in-frame clones and drops some. The sample shows more than 50,000 clones, approximately 91% of them seen only once. Indicated time point: week 11, during vaccination. Topical imiquimod accompanied each vaccine dose, which consisted of 300 ug of mutant IDH1 20-mer peptide. A remark on this clone: Its antigen is not identified.

The sample consisted of PBMCs, taken from a glioma patient whose treatment included an IDH1 peptide vaccine. The TCR sequence derives from a middle-aged man with glioma. The genes are TRBV28 and TRBJ1-1; weak D call: TRBD1 (6 bases). CDR3: CASGSPKFRGDTEAFF. The CDR3 coding sequence is TGTGCCAGCGGATCGCCGAAATTCAGGGGTGACACTGAAGCTTTCTTT.